One sample yielded the 19 T cell receptor beta chains listed below, sequenced in a study of cytomegalovirus exposure and HLA in healthy donors. Both 60 Vbeta primers and 13 Jbeta primers went into the PCR. Method: immunoSEQ multiplex PCR; TCRdb's copy keeps in-frame clones and lacks some. The sample lists 90,000 to 100,000 clones; 74% were seen once. The specimen was PBMCs. Receptor source: a male donor in good health and CMV-seronegative.

The chain carries TRBV18 and TRBJ2-7; TRBD1 matches at 8 bases. The CDR3 totals 13 residues. Germline CDR1 and CDR2: KGHSH and LQKENI. The junction had 2 bases not matched to a gene; V was cut back by 3 bases and J by 4 bases. CDR3 in amino acids: CASSPGQEYEQYF. The CDR3 DNA sequence: TGTGCCAGCTCACCGGGACAGGAATACGAGCAGTACTTC.

V is TRBV28 and J is TRBJ1-1; perhaps TRBD1 as D (6 bases). V lost 7 bases to trimming and J lost 3 bases, with 15 bases between them. This CDR3 is 14 amino acids long. Germline V gene lookup returns CDR1 MDHEN and CDR2 SYDVKM. This CDR3 is CASMRKGGYTEAFF. The CDR3 DNA follows: TGTGCCAGCATGAGGAAAGGGGGATACACTGAAGCTTTCTTT.

This clone was seen a handful of times. CDR3 amino acids: CASTPTGLASLTTDTQYF. CDR3 DNA sequence: TGTGCCAGCACCCCGACAGGACTAGCAAGCCTCACCACAGATACGCAGTATTTT. This chain connects TRBV28 to TRBJ2-3; TRBD2 matches 8 bases. CDR3 length: 18 residues. Germline values: CDR1 MDHEN, CDR2 SYDVKM. The V segment lost 7 bases and the J segment 2 bases; nucleotides outside the gene matches: 17.

The CDR3 DNA reads TGCGCCAGCAGTCACTATGAGGAGTCAGGCAATCAGCCCCAGCATTTT. Translating gives CASSHYEESGNQPQHF. This chain connects TRBV23-1 to TRBJ1-5; D is uncertain. TRBV23-1 is an ORF, and what it does is uncertain. The V end was cut by 3 bases, the J end by 2 bases, with 14 bases between. The CDR3 covers 16 residues.

The chain joins TRBV7-2 to TRBJ2-7; D remains unclear. The germline V gene encodes CDR1 SGHTA and CDR2 FQGNSA. The CDR3 has 12 amino acids. V lost 0 bases and J lost 6, with 6 bases in between. CDR3 residues: CASSLASVEQYF. For the CDR3, the DNA is TGTGCCAGCAGCTTAGCGTCAGTCGAGCAGTACTTC.

V and J are TRBV28 and TRBJ2-7, with 7 bases fitting TRBD2. The CDR3 loop spans 13 amino acids. Trimming took 8 bases from V and 2 from J; bases not matched to a gene: 6. Germline-derived CDR1 and CDR2 are MDHEN and SYDVKM. CDR3 coding DNA: TGTGCCAGCGGGGGGGACTTCCCCTACGAGCAGTACTTC. Translated, it gives CASGGDFPYEQYF.

This clone was seen only once. The chain has TRBV7-8 and TRBJ2-1; 11 bases map to TRBD1. This CDR3 has 17 residues. Germline V gene data show CDR1 as SGHVS and CDR2 as FQNEAQ. J lost 6 bases, V lost 2 bases, and 9 bases had no gene match. Written as DNA, the CDR3 is TGTGCCAGCAGCTTACGACAGGACAGGGGGCATAGCAATGAGCAGTTCTTC. Residues: CASSLRQDRGHSNEQFF.

V is TRBV5-4 and J is TRBJ2-5; TRBD2 matches 7 bases. The CDR3 runs to 14 residues. V shed 0 bases, J shed 4 bases, and the junction held 3 bases outside the gene matches. In germline, CDR1 is SGHNT, CDR2 YYREEE (reference sequence). CDR3 loop: CASSLGGGGETQYF. Here the CDR3 DNA reads TGTGCCAGCAGCTTGGGCGGGGGAGGAGAGACCCAGTACTTC.

The chain links TRBV28 to TRBJ2-7; 7 nucleotides match TRBD1. Germline V gives CDR1 MDHEN, CDR2 SYDVKM. The ends lost 6 bases at V and 0 bases at J; junction bases unmatched: 8. This CDR3 is 15 amino acids long. CDR3: CASRTPTGVSYEQYF. CDR3 in DNA: TGTGCCAGCAGGACCCCCACAGGGGTCTCCTACGAGCAGTACTTC.

The rearrangement joins TRBV5-1 to TRBJ2-5; 15 bases line up with TRBD2. The V gene end was trimmed by 1 base and the J gene end by 2 bases; junction bases not matched to a gene: 9. Per germline, CDR1 SGHRS and CDR2 YFSETQ. The CDR3 consists of 19 residues. The CDR3 DNA reads as TGCGCCAGCAGCTTGTGGGGGACTAGCGGGAGGAGGGGGCAAGAGACCCAGTACTTC. Its translation: CASSLWGTSGRRGQETQYF.

The rearrangement uses TRBV7-9 and TRBJ2-7, with 7 nucleotides matching TRBD2. The germline V gene has CDR1 SEHNR and CDR2 FQNEAQ (reference sequence). CDR3 length: 12 residues. Unmatched junction bases numbered 4, after V lost 8 bases and J lost 3 bases. The CDR3 reads CASGEGYYEQYF. The CDR3 bases are TGTGCCAGCGGGGAGGGGTACTACGAGCAGTACTTC.

This chain links TRBV2 with TRBJ2-7; TRBD2 aligns across 10 bases. There are 15 residues in the CDR3. In germline, CDR1 is SNHLY, CDR2 FYNNEI. Unmatched junction bases numbered 7, after V lost 4 bases and J lost 4 bases. CDR3: CASSVGLAGVYEQYF. CDR3 in DNA: TGTGCCAGCAGTGTAGGGCTAGCGGGAGTTTACGAGCAGTACTTC.

This chain joins TRBV5-1 and TRBJ1-4; 8 bases are shared with TRBD1. The CDR3 covers 14 residues. Germline V lookup: CDR1 SGHRS, CDR2 YFSETQ. The ends lost 2 bases at V and 8 bases at J; junction bases unmatched: 5. In DNA form, the CDR3 reads TGCGCCAGCAGCTTTCAGGGGGCGAGAGAAAAACTGTTTTTT. It is translated as CASSFQGAREKLFF.

The rearrangement joins TRBV28 to TRBJ1-2; TRBD1 aligns across 7 bases. From germline, CDR1 is MDHEN and CDR2 SYDVKM. The CDR3 loop spans 13 amino acids. J was trimmed by 9 bases and V by 5 bases; bases with no gene match: 9. CDR3 in DNA: TGTGCCAGCAGTCGGGACAGATTCACGAGCTACACCTTC. Its protein product is CASSRDRFTSYTF.

J is TRBJ1-1 and V is TRBV28; possible D gene TRBD1, 6 bases. Trimming took 0 bases from V and 1 from J, leaving 9 bases between them. Per germline, CDR1 MDHEN and CDR2 SYDVKM. The CDR3 spans 15 residues. The CDR3 coding sequence is TGTGCCAGCAGTTTATGGACAGGCCCGAACACTGAAGCTTTCTTT. Its protein product is CASSLWTGPNTEAFF.

The chain is built from TRBV5-4 and TRBJ1-4; D unclear. The CDR3 loop spans 15 amino acids. Germline assignment: CDR1 SGHNT and CDR2 YYREEE (reference sequence). The V end lost 4 bases, the J end lost 3 bases, and 13 bases lay between the germline ends. The CDR3 protein is CASSGTAPPNEKLFF. CDR3 in DNA: TGTGCCAGCAGCGGAACAGCCCCGCCTAATGAAAAACTGTTTTTT.

The V call is TRBV29-1, the J call TRBJ2-7; a possible D gene is TRBD1 (5 bases). CDR3 length: 12 residues. V was pared by 4 bases and J by 2 bases, with 9 bases between. Per the germline V gene, CDR1 is SQVTM and CDR2 is ANQGSEA. The CDR3 DNA sequence: TGCAGCGTTGGTCCAGGGACCTACGAGCAGTACTTC. Translation gives CSVGPGTYEQYF.

The chain is built from TRBV15 and TRBJ2-7, with 10 bases that match TRBD1. CDR1 and CDR2 from the germline V gene are LNHNV and YYDKDF (reference sequence). The length of the CDR3 is 15 residues. Trimming cost V 5 bases and J 3 bases; bases outside gene matches: 7. CDR3 in amino acids: CATSDRDRGYYEQYF. CDR3 in DNA: TGTGCCACCAGCGACCGGGACAGGGGATACTACGAGCAGTACTTC.

V is TRBV28 and J is TRBJ2-1; 10 bases map to TRBD2. V lost 6 bases, J lost 9 bases, and 20 bases stayed unmatched. This CDR3 spans 18 amino acids. The germline V gene has CDR1 MDHEN and CDR2 SYDVKM. CDR3 nucleotides: TGTGCCAGCAGCCACCTGAATGGTTATGGTCTAGCGGGAGCTGAGCAGTTCTTC. As protein: CASSHLNGYGLAGAEQFF.